Shown below are 16 T cell receptor beta chains from a single sample sequenced in a study of CD8 T cells in ankylosing spondylitis. Study outcomes and limitations: Apparently characteristic of ankylosing spondylitis blood was a TCR beta motif (fewer than ten highly homologous variants).

TCRdb analysed the 5' RACE reads with MiXCR anew, one entry per CDR3 protein. The sample includes under 550,000 distinct CDR3 sequences, 25% to 30% of them seen just once. Antigens for these TCRs are unknown. Sequencing was carried out using blood, either unsorted or a sorted T cell fraction (not recorded which). These receptor sequences come from a male donor with ankylosing spondylitis.

This chain joins TRBV20-1 and TRBJ1-6; a weak D match, TRBD1 (5 bases). V lost 0 bases to trimming and J lost 5 bases, with 14 bases between them. The CDR3 runs to 16 residues. In germline, CDR1 is DFQATT, CDR2 SNEGSKA (reference sequence). The CDR3 region is CSARERGSRDNSPLHF. CDR3 bases: TGCAGTGCTAGAGAACGGGGGTCGAGAGATAATTCACCCCTCCACTTT.

The chain recombines TRBV2 with TRBJ1-3; D not resolved. Trimming pared 4 bases from V and 4 bases from J, leaving 14 bases between. Per the germline V gene, CDR1 is SNHLY and CDR2 is FYNNEI. This CDR3 is built from 15 residues. CDR3 sequence (DNA): TGTGCCAGCAGTGCCGGACTGAAGGCGGGAAACACCATATATTTT. It yields the protein CASSAGLKAGNTIYF.

This clonotype was counted ten times or more. An end of the junction does not agree with germline; a read error may underlie this. V usage is TRBV11-2 and J usage is TRBJ2-5; 7 nucleotides line up with TRBD1. The CDR3 spans 13 residues. CDR1 is SGHAT, CDR2 FQNNGV, per germline. The CDR3 DNA follows: TGCGCCAGCAGCATGGGACAGCAAGAGACCCAGTACTTC. Translating gives CASSMGQQETQYF. Full variable domain (outside the CDR3, taken from reference TRBV11-2 and TRBJ2-5): EAGVAQSPRYKIIEKRQSVAFWCNPISGHATLYWYQQILGQGPKLLIQFQNNGVVDDSQLPKDRFSAERLKGVDSTLKIQPAKLEDSAVYLCASSMGQQETQYFGPGTRLLVL.

Here the CDR3 reads CASSVIGGELFF. The CDR3 region has the DNA TGTGCCAGCAGCGTTATAGGCGGGGAGCTGTTTTTT. The V gene is TRBV9, the J gene TRBJ2-2; D unclear. CDR1 SGDLS and CDR2 YYNGEE come from the germline V gene. The CDR3 is made up of 12 amino acids. Trimming pared 2 bases from V and 7 bases from J, leaving 6 bases between.

V is TRBV10-3 and J is TRBJ2-1; D not resolved. This CDR3 has 16 residues. Germline V gene sequence: CDR1 ENHRY, CDR2 SYGVKD. V was cut by 5 bases and J by 0 bases, with 14 bases left in between. DNA of the CDR3: TGTGCCATCAGTCCGTCGGGCTGGGGCTCCTACAATGAGCAGTTCTTC. Translating gives CAISPSGWGSYNEQFF.

This chain's CDR3 is CASSLATANTGELFF. DNA for the CDR3: TGCGCCAGCAGCTTGGCTACGGCGAACACCGGGGAGCTGTTTTTT. J is TRBJ2-2 and V is TRBV5-1; D uncertain. The V gene lost 0 bases and the J gene lost 0 bases, with 6 bases spanning the gap. Germline CDR1 SGHRS, CDR2 YFSETQ. This CDR3 has 15 residues. Variable domain in full (rest from reference TRBV5-1 and TRBJ2-2): KAGVTQTPRYLIKTRGQQVTLSCSPISGHRSVSWYQQTPGQGLQFLFEYFSETQRNKGNFPGRFSGRQFSNSRSEMNVSTLELGDSALYLCASSLATANTGELFFGEGSRLTVL.

CDR3 sequence: CASSLDQARAEAFF. DNA of the CDR3: TGTGCCAGCAGCTTAGACCAGGCTAGGGCTGAAGCTTTCTTT. The rearrangement uses TRBV11-2 and TRBJ1-1; unclear D gene. This CDR3 has 14 residues. Trimming removed 0 bases from V and 6 bases from J, with 11 bases in between. Germline CDR1 and CDR2: SGHAT and FQNNGV.

The V and J genes are TRBV18 and TRBJ2-3; D is unresolved. CDR3 length equals 12 residues. V gave up 3 bases and J gave up 6 bases, with 7 bases separating them. The germline V gene encodes CDR1 KGHSH and CDR2 LQKENI. The DNA for the CDR3 is TGTGCCAGCTCACCGGACGACGATACGCAGTATTTT. The encoded protein is CASSPDDDTQYF.

The V gene is TRBV20-1, the J gene TRBJ2-1; 9 bases are a match to TRBD2. There are 14 residues in the CDR3. Germline assignment: CDR1 DFQATT and CDR2 SNEGSKA (reference sequence). The junction had 5 bases not matched to a gene; V was cut back by 4 bases and J by 4 bases. The CDR3: CSAKAGGRYNEQFF. The CDR3 coding sequence is TGCAGTGCTAAGGCGGGAGGGCGATACAATGAGCAGTTCTTC.

The CDR3 sequence is CASSRDGGEAFF. The CDR3 DNA follows: TGTGCCAGCAGCCGGGACGGGGGTGAAGCTTTCTTT. The rearrangement joins TRBV11-2 to TRBJ1-1; a possible D gene is TRBD1 (5 bases). There are 12 residues in the CDR3. V lost 5 bases and J lost 7, with 11 bases in between. The germline V gene encodes CDR1 SGHAT and CDR2 FQNNGV.

The CDR3 region has the DNA TGCAGTGTTCCGTTCAGGGGCGCCGGAAACACCATATATTTT. Its protein product is CSVPFRGAGNTIYF. The V call is TRBV20-1, the J call TRBJ1-3, with a tentative D call TRBD1 (6 bases). The CDR3 is 14 amino acids. Trimming cost V 7 bases and J 4 bases, with 17 bases left between them. CDR1 and CDR2 (germline): DFQATT, SNEGSKA (reference sequence).

The chain joins TRBV5-1 to TRBJ2-1; 8 bases are shared with TRBD2. With 5 bases clipped from V and 10 bases from J, the junction kept 5 bases outside the gene matches. CDR3 length equals 12 residues. Germline-derived CDR1 and CDR2 are SGHRS and YFSETQ. The CDR3 nucleotides read TGCGCCAGCAGGCTCACTAGCGGCGAGCAGTTCTTC. As protein: CASRLTSGEQFF.

The rearrangement joins TRBV29-1 to TRBJ2-3; D possibly corresponds to TRBD2 (5 bases). The CDR3 runs to 13 residues. V dropped 4 bases and J dropped 5 bases, with 13 bases sitting between them. Per the germline V gene, CDR1 is SQVTM and CDR2 is ANQGSEA. The CDR3 protein is CSVGVVEGDTQYF. As DNA, the CDR3 is TGCAGCGTTGGAGTAGTCGAGGGAGATACGCAGTATTTT.

The V and J genes are TRBV29-1 and TRBJ2-1, with 11 positions matching TRBD2. The CDR3 has 14 amino acids. Germline CDR1 reads SQVTM; CDR2 reads ANQGSEA. V lost 3 bases to trimming and J lost 4 bases; unmatched junction nucleotides: 2. CDR3 protein: CSVDSGRVYNEQFF. CDR3 DNA sequence: TGCAGCGTTGATAGCGGGAGGGTGTACAATGAGCAGTTCTTC.

The chain employs TRBV3-1 and TRBJ2-7; 7 bases agree with TRBD2. Germline trimming cut 7 bases from V and 0 bases from J; bases unmatched to any gene: 9. CDR1 is LGHDT and CDR2 is YNNKEL in the germline V gene (reference sequence). The CDR3 totals 15 residues. CDR3 sequence (DNA): TGTGCCAGCACCCGGAACGCGGGAGCCTCCTACGAGCAGTACTTC. This encodes CASTRNAGASYEQYF.

This clonotype was seen a handful of times. This chain uses TRBV11-2 with TRBJ1-2; TRBD1 might be the D (6 bases). The CDR3 runs to 15 residues. The germline V gene encodes CDR1 SGHAT and CDR2 FQNNGV. Trimming removed 3 bases from V and 8 bases from J, with 19 bases in between. For the CDR3, the DNA is TGTGCCAGCAGCTTCTCCCAGACAGGACCCGGGGGCTACACCTTC. It translates to CASSFSQTGPGGYTF.